A selection of T cell receptor beta chains follows, all from one sample in a study of beta chain features in type 1 diabetes. The repertoire was sequenced with immunoSEQ multiplex PCR; TCRdb's copy has only in-frame clones and lacks some. Seen here are around 12,000 clones, about half observed once, and the top ten hold around 0.98%. The sequencing sample was made of stem cell memory CD4+ T cells from blood. Source of these receptors: a young man in good health. Both conserved end residues are part of each CDR3. Each record gives: V gene, D gene, J gene, clone size, CDR3 protein, CDR3 DNA. A D gene is named only where the DNA matches it firmly. Clone size, where shown, is once, few, many, or a class for clones that have expanded.

TRBV19	TRBD1	TRBJ2-7	-	CASSDRYEQYF	TGTGCCAGTTCGGACAGGTACGAGCAGTACTTC
TRBV4-3	-	TRBJ2-5	once	CASSQDKEPQETQYF	TGCGCCAGCAGCCAAGACAAAGAGCCCCAAGAGACCCAGTACTTC
TRBV27	-	TRBJ2-3	-	CASSYRGHSTDTQYF	TGTGCCAGCAGTTATCGCGGACACAGCACAGATACGCAGTATTTT
TRBV5-1	TRBD1	TRBJ2-3	once	CASIPLGQGTDTQYF	TGCGCCAGCATCCCCCTCGGACAGGGCACAGATACGCAGTATTTT
TRBV2	-	TRBJ1-2	-	CASNDGRIPYGYTF	TGTGCCAGCAATGATGGCAGAATCCCCTATGGCTACACCTTC
TRBV19	-	TRBJ1-5	-	CASSTPRDTYQPQHF	TGTGCCAGTAGTACCCCTCGGGACACCTATCAGCCCCAGCATTTT
TRBV5-1	TRBD2	TRBJ2-3	once	CASSSLAGGQIDTQYF	TGCGCCAGCAGCTCGCTAGCGGGGGGGCAAATAGATACGCAGTATTTT
TRBV10-3	TRBD1	TRBJ1-5	few	CAIGSRTGNQPQHF	TGTGCCATCGGGAGCCGGACAGGGAATCAGCCCCAGCATTTT
TRBV5-6	TRBD1	TRBJ2-3	-	CASSPGTGTTDTQYF	TGTGCCAGCAGCCCGGGGACAGGTACTACAGATACGCAGTATTTT
TRBV30	TRBD2	TRBJ2-3	once	CAWTLSGGSDTQYF	TGTGCCTGGACCTTAAGCGGGGGGTCAGATACGCAGTATTTT
TRBV28	-	TRBJ1-4	-	CASSSEALLAAANEKLFF	TGTGCCAGCAGTTCCGAGGCCCTTCTCGCGGCGGCTAATGAAAAACTGTTTTTT
TRBV4-3	TRBD1	TRBJ2-2	-	CASSQTLPGQGTGELFF	TGCGCCAGCAGCCAGACCTTACCGGGACAGGGGACCGGGGAGCTGTTTTTT
TRBV7-9	-	TRBJ2-3	-	CASSSGLGTDTQYF	TGTGCCAGCAGCTCAGGGCTTGGAACAGATACGCAGTATTTT
TRBV7-9	TRBD2	TRBJ2-1	-	CASSPSGGFRIYNEQFF	TGTGCCAGCAGCCCCTCCGGGGGGTTCCGAATCTACAATGAGCAGTTCTTC
TRBV4-3	TRBD1	TRBJ2-1	-	CASSLRQGNNEQFF	TGCGCCAGCAGCCTGCGACAGGGTAACAATGAGCAGTTCTTC
TRBV7-9	TRBD1	TRBJ1-2	-	CASSLRGHHGYTF	TGTGCCAGCAGCCTAAGGGGGCATCATGGCTACACCTTC
TRBV12-1	-	TRBJ1-5	-	CASSPETGPNQPQHF	TGTGCCAGCAGCCCGGAGACAGGCCCCAATCAGCCCCAGCATTTT
TRBV9	-	TRBJ2-6	-	CASSVERPGANVLTF	TGTGCCAGCAGCGTAGAGAGGCCTGGGGCCAACGTCCTGACTTTC
TRBV5-1	-	TRBJ2-2	few	CASSFPSTGELFF	TGCGCCAGCAGCTTTCCTTCCACCGGGGAGCTGTTTTTT
TRBV14	-	TRBJ2-2	-	CASSLQGYGELFF	TGTGCCAGCAGCCTTCAGGGTTACGGGGAGCTGTTTTTT
TRBV27	TRBD1	TRBJ2-5	few	CASSLIQGIQETQYF	TGTGCCAGCAGTCTAATACAGGGGATCCAAGAGACCCAGTACTTC
TRBV6-1	-	TRBJ1-6	-	CASSDRAIGRSAYNSPLHF	TGTGCCAGCAGTGACAGGGCAATCGGGAGGTCCGCCTATAATTCACCCCTCCACTTT
TRBV2	-	TRBJ2-7	-	CASSERGGSYEQYF	TGTGCCAGCAGTGAAAGGGGGGGTTCCTACGAGCAGTACTTC
TRBV2	TRBD1	TRBJ1-5	few	CASSPGQGQDNQPQHF	TGTGCCAGCAGTCCTGGACAGGGGCAGGACAATCAGCCCCAGCATTTT
TRBV6-5	TRBD1	TRBJ1-2	-	CASRTGTGSSYTF	TGTGCCAGCAGGACCGGGACAGGGAGTAGCTACACCTTC
TRBV7-6	TRBD2	TRBJ2-3	once	CASSFRSGGIDTQYF	TGTGCCAGCAGCTTTAGGAGCGGGGGCATTGATACGCAGTATTTT
TRBV5-5	-	TRBJ1-4	-	CASSSLQGTTNEKLFF	TGTGCCAGCAGCTCCCTACAGGGCACAACTAATGAAAAACTGTTTTTT
TRBV7-9	-	TRBJ2-3	few	CASSQLAGADTQYF	TGCGCCAGCAGCCAACTCGCAGGGGCAGATACGCAGTATTTT
TRBV11-3	TRBD1	TRBJ2-1	-	CASSLGTGHYNEQFF	TGTGCCAGCAGCTTAGGGACAGGGCACTACAATGAGCAGTTCTTC
TRBV7-8	-	TRBJ1-4	few	CASALRELFF	TGTGCCAGCGCTCTGAGGGAACTGTTTTTT
TRBV13	TRBD2	TRBJ2-7	few	CASRVGLAGEQYF	TGTGCCAGCAGGGTGGGACTAGCTGGCGAGCAGTACTTC
TRBV27	-	TRBJ2-5	few	CASSPPNRVQETQYF	TGTGCCAGCAGTCCCCCGAACAGGGTTCAAGAGACCCAGTACTTC
TRBV30	-	TRBJ1-6	-	CASRTASPLHF	TGTGCCTCACGGACAGCTTCACCCCTCCACTTT
TRBV7-2	-	TRBJ1-3	-	CASSLPGPGNTIYF	TGTGCCAGCAGCTTACCAGGTCCTGGAAACACCATATATTTT
TRBV11-2	TRBD2	TRBJ2-3	-	CASSSSGGANTQYF	TGTGCCAGCAGCTCTAGCGGGGGGGCTAATACGCAGTATTTT
TRBV18	TRBD1	TRBJ1-5	few	CASSAPGTGNQPQHF	TGTGCCAGCTCGGCCCCCGGGACAGGCAATCAGCCCCAGCATTTT